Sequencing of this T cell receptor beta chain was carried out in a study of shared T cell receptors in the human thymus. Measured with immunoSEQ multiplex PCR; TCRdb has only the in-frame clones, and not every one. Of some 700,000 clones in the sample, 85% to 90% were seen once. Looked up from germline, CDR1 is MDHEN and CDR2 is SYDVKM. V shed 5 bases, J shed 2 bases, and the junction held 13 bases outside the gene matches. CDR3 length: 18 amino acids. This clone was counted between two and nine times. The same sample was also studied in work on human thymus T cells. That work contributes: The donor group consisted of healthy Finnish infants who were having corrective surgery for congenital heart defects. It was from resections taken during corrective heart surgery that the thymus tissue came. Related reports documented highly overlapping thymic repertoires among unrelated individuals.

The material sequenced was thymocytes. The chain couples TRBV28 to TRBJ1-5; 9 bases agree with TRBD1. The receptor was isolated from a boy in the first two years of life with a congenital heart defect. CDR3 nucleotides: TGTGCCAGCAGTGGCAGCCGGGACAGGGCCGAGGGCAATCAGCCCCAGCATTTT. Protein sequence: CASSGSRDRAEGNQPQHF.